This TCR beta chain came from a study of PD-L1 blockade in urothelial cancer. At the level of the study: Prior chemotherapy in patients spanned 0 to 3 regimens. Study observations and caveats: Below-median pretreatment blood TCR clonality predicted better survival.

Time point specified: pretreatment peripheral blood. As for this clone: As yet, its antigen is unknown.

Using immunoSEQ multiplex PCR, the repertoire was profiled, and TCRdb retains in-frame clones only, with some absent. The table includes some 52,000 clones, around 80% detected once. V gave up 7 bases and J gave up 8 bases, with 21 bases separating them. The CDR3 has 15 amino acids. Germline CDR1 SGHVS, CDR2 FQNEAQ. The input for sequencing was PBMCs, taken around atezolizumab (anti-PD-L1) treatment. This sequence originates from a man aged 65 to 79 with urothelial cancer. The V and J genes are TRBV7-8 and TRBJ2-1, with D possibly being TRBD2 (5 bases). The CDR3 sequence is CASTSRVGASDEQFF. The CDR3 DNA follows: TGTGCCAGCACCTCACGGGTGGGAGCATCGGATGAGCAGTTCTTC.